The 11 T cell receptor beta chains below all came from one sample that was sequenced in a study of regulatory T cells in long-lasting Graves disease. Indicated time point: newly diagnosed GD, antithyroid drugs for less than 3 months. With RNA extracted from PBMCs as input, the TCR library was made. Building the TCR beta libraries relied on iRepertoire HTBI primers, and CDR3 regions underwent Arm-PCR. TCRdb redid the calling of the multiplex PCR reads with MiXCR, one entry per CDR3 protein. The table records a few hundred thousand distinct CDR3 sequences, 14% of them present only once. The same specimen was also included in a second study, on T cells in Graves' hyperthyroidism and ophthalmopathy.

Sequenced here: peripheral blood mononuclear cells (PBMCs), sampled at new diagnosis, from a patient treated with antithyroid drugs. These receptors originate from a woman aged 45-65 years with Graves disease.

Ten or more counts support this clonotype. The gene calls are TRBV7-9 and TRBJ2-3, with D hard to call. This CDR3 is built from 18 residues. Germline loops: CDR1 SEHNR, CDR2 FQNEAQ (reference sequence). V lost 6 bases and J 1 base, leaving 23 bases between the germline ends. The CDR3 sequence: CASSSSGSVAAGTDTQYF. Here the CDR3 DNA reads TGTGCCAGCAGTTCCTCCGGTTCGGTAGCTGCAGGCACAGATACGCAGTATTTT.

This clonotype has a handful of counts. The gene calls are TRBV27 and TRBJ2-6, with D perhaps TRBD1 (6 bases). V was pared by 3 bases and J by 3 bases, with 18 bases between. Germline V CDR1 and CDR2: MNHEY, SMNVEV (reference sequence). The CDR3 length is 18 residues. For the CDR3, the DNA is TGTGCCAGCAGTTTTCGTCGGACAGATGGTTTTGGGGCCAACGTCCTGACTTTC. This codes for CASSFRRTDGFGANVLTF.

V is TRBV27 and J is TRBJ2-5, with 14 nucleotides matching TRBD2. This CDR3 region has 18 residues. Germline lookup yields CDR1 MNHEY and CDR2 SMNVEV (reference sequence). Trimming removed 3 bases from V and 1 base from J; junction bases left unmatched: 7. The CDR3 is CASSFTGTSGSFQETQYF. The DNA of the CDR3 is TGTGCCAGCAGTTTCACCGGGACTAGCGGGAGTTTCCAAGAGACCCAGTACTTC.

The V and J genes are TRBV10-2 and TRBJ1-3, with D maybe TRBD1 (5 bases). The CDR3 is made up of 15 amino acids. CDR1 WSHSY and CDR2 SAAADI come from the germline V gene. V lost 8 bases and J lost 0, with 14 bases in between. This CDR3 is CASVQDGSSGNTIYF. CDR3 sequence (DNA): TGCGCCAGCGTACAGGATGGATCCTCTGGAAACACCATATATTTT.

This clonotype was counted a few times. V usage is TRBV3-1 and J usage is TRBJ2-1; D call uncertain. The V gene lost 1 base and the J gene lost 9 bases, with 7 bases spanning the gap. This CDR3 has 12 amino acids. Per the germline V gene, CDR1 is LGHDT and CDR2 is YNNKEL (reference sequence). CDR3 coding DNA: TGTGCCAGCAGCCAAGTTAATGCTGAGCAGTTCTTC. Amino acid sequence: CASSQVNAEQFF.

This clonotype was seen many times. V and J are TRBV19 and TRBJ2-1, with D perhaps being TRBD1 or TRBD2 (6 bases each). The germline gives CDR1 LNHDA, CDR2 SQIVND (reference sequence). The CDR3 spans 14 residues. The V end was cut by 7 bases, the J end by 2 bases, with 12 bases between. CDR3 in DNA: TGTGCCAGTAATCTAGGGGGGACCTACAATGAGCAGTTCTTC. It specifies CASNLGGTYNEQFF.

With respect to this clonotype: One end of the junction fails to match germline, which may point to a read error. V is TRBV7-7 and J is TRBJ2-5; either TRBD1 or TRBD2 may supply D (5 bases each). Germline CDR1 and CDR2: SSHAT and FNYEAQ (reference sequence). This CDR3 has 15 amino acids. The chain's CDR3 is CASSPGRGSQETQYF. DNA for the CDR3: TGTGCTAGCAGCCCAGGGAGAGGGAGCCAAGAGACCCAGTACTTC.

This clonotype occurred many times. This rearrangement joins TRBV28 to TRBJ2-6; 9 bases map to TRBD1. The CDR3 is 15 residues long. The germline V gene encodes CDR1 MDHEN and CDR2 SYDVKM. J lost 13 bases, V lost 6 bases, and 13 bases had no gene match. Here the CDR3 DNA reads TGTGCCAGCAGCCACGGACAGGGGCGATCCCGAGTCCTGACTTTC. As protein: CASSHGQGRSRVLTF.

This clonotype was seen many times. J is TRBJ2-7 and V is TRBV6-1; TRBD2 agrees at 10 bases. V gave up 7 bases and J gave up 3 bases; unmatched junction bases: 12. Germline loops: CDR1 MNHNS, CDR2 SASEGT. The CDR3 length is 16 residues. DNA for the CDR3: TGTGCCAGCATCGACGGTGGTAGCGGGAGGTACTACGAGCAGTACTTC. Translation: CASIDGGSGRYYEQYF.

This clonotype has a count of ten or more. The chain employs TRBV7-3 and TRBJ2-3; 7 bases are shared with TRBD1. Trimming cost V 4 bases and J 14 bases; bases outside gene matches: 12. Germline CDR1 and CDR2: SGHTA and FQGTGA. This CDR3 comprises 13 residues. This CDR3 reads CASSSSDSRGLYF. CDR3 bases: TGTGCCAGCAGCTCCTCGGACAGTAGGGGGCTGTATTTT.

This clonotype was detected many times. The chain has TRBV4-1 and TRBJ2-7; TRBD2 matches at 9 bases. This CDR3 region has 15 residues. V lost 1 base to trimming and J lost 2 bases; unmatched junction nucleotides: 3. Per the germline V gene, CDR1 is MGHRA and CDR2 is YSYEKL. The CDR3: CASSQGGGRAYEQYF. CDR3 sequence (DNA): TGCGCCAGCAGCCAAGGAGGCGGGAGGGCCTACGAGCAGTACTTC.